These T cell receptor beta chains were read from a single sample in a study of shared clonotypes between healthy human individuals. Sequencing was performed with immunoSEQ multiplex PCR; in TCRdb, only in-frame clones are kept and a portion is missing. The sample lists approximately 2.4 million clones, approximately 96% seen once, with about 0.13% in the top ten. Sequencing input: naive CD4+ T cells sorted from blood. The receptor set was obtained from a man aged 18 to 30 in good health. Both conserved end residues are part of each CDR3. The D gene is left open where the match is weak. Where a row states a size, it is once, few, many or the class of an expanded clone; other rows omit it.

length: 13
V: TRBV12-5
J: TRBJ2-5
D: NA
size: NA
CDR3: CASGPQGQETQYF
DNA: TGTGCTAGTGGCCCACAGGGACAAGAGACCCAGTACTTC

length: 17
V: TRBV5-1
J: TRBJ2-2
D: NA
size: NA
CDR3: CASRTPGGHSSTGELFF
DNA: TGCGCCAGCAGGACCCCGGGTGGGCATTCGAGCACCGGGGAGCTGTTTTTT

length: 13
V: TRBV27
J: TRBJ2-3
D: NA
size: NA
CDR3: CASSPTTTDTQYF
DNA: TGTGCCAGCAGCCCAACTACCACAGATACGCAGTATTTT

length: 13
V: TRBV6-5
J: TRBJ1-2
D: NA
size: NA
CDR3: CASTAGPYQPYTF
DNA: TGTGCCAGCACGGCAGGGCCCTATCAACCCTACACCTTC

length: 18
V: TRBV10-3
J: TRBJ2-1
D: NA
size: NA
CDR3: CAISVRQPAVPGDNEQFF
DNA: TGTGCCATCAGTGTTCGGCAGCCGGCGGTACCTGGGGACAATGAGCAGTTCTTC

length: 16
V: TRBV5-4
J: TRBJ2-7
D: TRBD1
size: NA
CDR3: CASSLAPGQGADEQYF
DNA: TGTGCCAGCAGCTTGGCCCCGGGACAGGGGGCAGACGAGCAGTACTTC

length: 10
V: TRBV20-1
J: TRBJ1-1
D: NA
size: NA
CDR3: CSAVRAEAFF
DNA: TGCAGTGCCGTAAGGGCTGAAGCTTTCTTT

length: 14
V: TRBV30
J: TRBJ2-7
D: TRBD2
size: NA
CDR3: CAWKNGGATYEQYF
DNA: TGTGCCTGGAAAAACGGGGGGGCCACCTACGAGCAGTACTTC

length: 15
V: TRBV11-2
J: TRBJ2-7
D: TRBD1
size: NA
CDR3: CASSLGAQPGGEQYF
DNA: TGTGCCAGCAGCTTAGGGGCCCAGCCAGGGGGCGAGCAGTACTTC

length: 16
V: TRBV7-9
J: TRBJ2-1
D: NA
size: NA
CDR3: CASSLTGENSYNEQFF
DNA: TGTGCCAGCAGCTTAACGGGAGAAAACTCCTACAATGAGCAGTTCTTC

length: 12
V: TRBV29-1
J: TRBJ1-2
D: NA
size: NA
CDR3: CSVSRDRYGYTF
DNA: TGCAGCGTCTCCCGTGACAGATATGGCTACACCTTC

length: 15
V: TRBV6-4
J: TRBJ2-7
D: TRBD1
size: NA
CDR3: CASSDRRGQERGGWF
DNA: TGTGCCAGCAGTGACCGCCGGGGACAGGAAAGAGGGGGCTGGTTC

length: 15
V: TRBV9
J: TRBJ2-5
D: TRBD2
size: NA
CDR3: CASSVAGGPLETQYF
DNA: TGTGCCAGCAGCGTAGCGGGAGGGCCGTTAGAGACCCAGTACTTC

length: 14
V: TRBV5-1
J: TRBJ1-2
D: TRBD1
size: NA
CDR3: CASSPQDRGDGYTF
DNA: TGCGCCAGCAGCCCCCAGGACAGGGGCGATGGCTACACCTTC

length: 15
V: TRBV5-4
J: TRBJ1-3
D: NA
size: NA
CDR3: CASSLDPTQGSTIYF
DNA: TGTGCCAGCAGCTTGGACCCTACTCAGGGCAGCACCATATATTTT

length: 14
V: TRBV7-2
J: TRBJ1-1
D: TRBD1
size: NA
CDR3: CASRTGGRDTEAFF
DNA: TGTGCCAGCAGGACAGGGGGTCGAGACACTGAAGCTTTCTTT

length: 14
V: TRBV30
J: TRBJ2-2
D: NA
size: NA
CDR3: CAWAPGLNTGELFF
DNA: TGTGCCTGGGCACCGGGCCTGAACACCGGGGAGCTGTTTTTT

length: 20
V: TRBV21-1
J: TRBJ2-5
D: NA
size: NA
CDR3: CASSKVGLAGGYPLQETQYF
DNA: TGTGCCAGCAGCAAGGTGGGACTAGCGGGGGGGTACCCCCTACAAGAGACCCAGTACTTC

length: 12
V: TRBV30
J: TRBJ1-5
D: NA
size: few
CDR3: CAWSSNDQPQHF
DNA: TGTGCCTGGAGCTCTAACGATCAGCCCCAGCATTTT

length: 12
V: TRBV10-3
J: TRBJ1-1
D: NA
size: NA
CDR3: CAISRDNTEAFF
DNA: TGTGCCATCTCCCGGGACAACACTGAAGCTTTCTTT

length: 13
V: TRBV18
J: TRBJ2-1
D: TRBD1
size: NA
CDR3: CASSRDSYNEQFF
DNA: TGTGCCAGCTCACGGGACAGCTACAATGAGCAGTTCTTC

length: 14
V: TRBV6-5
J: TRBJ1-2
D: NA
size: NA
CDR3: CASSPMGSSYGYTF
DNA: TGTGCCAGCAGTCCCATGGGCAGCTCCTATGGCTACACCTTC

length: 15
V: TRBV27
J: TRBJ1-5
D: NA
size: NA
CDR3: CASSLFRTDNQPQHF
DNA: TGTGCCAGCAGTTTATTCAGGACGGATAATCAGCCCCAGCATTTT

length: 12
V: TRBV29-1
J: TRBJ1-4
D: NA
size: once
CDR3: CSAFWPGEKLFF
DNA: TGCAGCGCTTTTTGGCCGGGAGAAAAACTGTTTTTT

length: 15
V: TRBV4-1
J: TRBJ2-7
D: NA
size: NA
CDR3: CASSQMGAGVAEQYF
DNA: TGCGCCAGCAGCCAAATGGGGGCAGGGGTCGCCGAGCAGTACTTC

length: 17
V: TRBV5-5
J: TRBJ1-5
D: NA
size: NA
CDR3: CASSSESGHNSNQPQHF
DNA: TGTGCCAGCAGCTCCGAGTCGGGACATAATAGCAATCAGCCCCAGCATTTT

length: 15
V: TRBV5-1
J: TRBJ2-3
D: TRBD2
size: NA
CDR3: CASSLVAGGTDTQYF
DNA: TGCGCCAGCAGCTTGGTGGCGGGAGGCACAGATACGCAGTATTTT

length: 14
V: TRBV6-1
J: TRBJ2-7
D: NA
size: once
CDR3: CASSEGGRSHEQYF
DNA: TGTGCCAGCAGTGAAGGGGGCCGGTCCCACGAGCAGTACTTC

length: 15
V: TRBV5-1
J: TRBJ2-3
D: TRBD2
size: NA
CDR3: CASSLAGLVLDTQYF
DNA: TGCGCCAGCAGCTTGGCTGGACTAGTGTTAGATACGCAGTATTTT

length: 17
V: TRBV6-1
J: TRBJ1-4
D: NA
size: NA
CDR3: CASSGRVNRGTNEKLFF
DNA: TGTGCCAGCAGTGGGCGTGTGAATCGTGGGACTAATGAAAAACTGTTTTTT

length: 13
V: TRBV30
J: TRBJ1-2
D: NA
size: NA
CDR3: CAWSFGGNYGYTF
DNA: TGTGCCTGGAGTTTCGGGGGGAACTATGGCTACACCTTC

length: 17
V: TRBV30
J: TRBJ2-2
D: TRBD2
size: NA
CDR3: CAWFPGLAGPNTGELFF
DNA: TGTGCCTGGTTTCCGGGACTAGCGGGCCCGAACACCGGGGAGCTGTTTTTT

length: 17
V: TRBV5-1
J: TRBJ2-1
D: TRBD2
size: NA
CDR3: CASSLEKTSGGNNEQFF
DNA: TGCGCCAGCAGCTTGGAAAAGACTAGCGGGGGAAACAATGAGCAGTTCTTC

length: 13
V: TRBV6-6
J: TRBJ2-7
D: NA
size: NA
CDR3: CASRDGTTYEQYF
DNA: TGTGCCAGCAGAGACGGGACCACCTACGAGCAGTACTTC

length: 15
V: TRBV2
J: TRBJ1-5
D: TRBD1
size: NA
CDR3: CASSITGDKGQPQHF
DNA: TGTGCCAGCAGTATAACAGGGGATAAAGGCCAGCCCCAGCATTTT

length: 15
V: TRBV6-1
J: TRBJ2-7
D: NA
size: NA
CDR3: CASSNYGTDPYEQYF
DNA: TGTGCCAGCAGTAATTACGGGACGGACCCCTACGAGCAGTACTTC

length: 13
V: TRBV10-3
J: TRBJ1-1
D: NA
size: NA
CDR3: CASNRALNTEAFF
DNA: TGTGCCAGCAACAGGGCGTTGAACACTGAAGCTTTCTTT

length: 14
V: TRBV7-2
J: TRBJ1-1
D: TRBD1
size: NA
CDR3: CASSPWTGNTEAFF
DNA: TGTGCCAGCAGCCCTTGGACAGGGAACACTGAAGCTTTCTTT

length: 15
V: TRBV6-1
J: TRBJ1-2
D: NA
size: NA
CDR3: CASSEAQGGYYGYTF
DNA: TGTGCCAGCAGTGAAGCCCAGGGTGGGTATTATGGCTACACCTTC

length: 15
V: TRBV12-5
J: TRBJ1-1
D: NA
size: NA
CDR3: CASGLVLGGTTEAFF
DNA: TGTGCTAGTGGTTTGGTACTGGGGGGGACCACTGAAGCTTTCTTT

length: 18
V: TRBV4-1
J: TRBJ2-2
D: NA
size: NA
CDR3: CASSQDSGSGANTGELFF
DNA: TGCGCCAGCAGCCAAGACTCGGGCAGCGGCGCTAACACCGGGGAGCTGTTTTTT

length: 17
V: TRBV4-1
J: TRBJ1-3
D: NA
size: NA
CDR3: CASSQDPWRDAVNTIYF
DNA: TGCGCCAGCAGCCAAGATCCATGGAGGGACGCGGTCAACACCATATATTTT

length: 13
V: TRBV6-5
J: TRBJ1-1
D: TRBD1
size: NA
CDR3: CASSTSTGTEAFF
DNA: TGTGCCAGCAGTACCTCGACAGGGACTGAAGCTTTCTTT

length: 14
V: TRBV5-1
J: TRBJ2-7
D: NA
size: once
CDR3: CASSLVGSLNEQYF
DNA: TGCGCCAGCAGCTTGGTGGGTAGCCTAAACGAGCAGTACTTC

length: 13
V: TRBV27
J: TRBJ1-2
D: NA
size: NA
CDR3: CASSPGRAYGYTF
DNA: TGTGCCAGCAGTCCAGGGAGGGCTTATGGCTACACCTTC

length: 17
V: TRBV18
J: TRBJ2-5
D: TRBD2
size: NA
CDR3: CASSPQIEREDWETQYF
DNA: TGTGCCAGCTCACCACAAATAGAGCGGGAGGACTGGGAGACCCAGTACTTC

length: 19
V: TRBV28
J: TRBJ2-5
D: TRBD2
size: NA
CDR3: CASSLNTRASGDIVETQYF
DNA: TGTGCCAGCAGTTTAAATACCCGGGCTAGCGGGGACATTGTAGAGACCCAGTACTTC

length: 14
V: TRBV18
J: TRBJ2-3
D: NA
size: NA
CDR3: CASSPVSAKDTQYF
DNA: TGTGCCAGCTCACCTGTTAGCGCTAAAGATACGCAGTATTTT

length: 14
V: TRBV19
J: TRBJ2-7
D: NA
size: NA
CDR3: CASSIAPGGYEQYF
DNA: TGTGCCAGTAGTATAGCCCCCGGGGGCTACGAGCAGTACTTC

length: 17
V: TRBV5-1
J: TRBJ1-5
D: TRBD1
size: NA
CDR3: CASSIGTGGTSNQPQHF
DNA: TGCGCCAGCAGCATAGGGACAGGGGGCACAAGCAATCAGCCCCAGCATTTT

length: 14
V: TRBV5-1
J: TRBJ2-3
D: NA
size: NA
CDR3: CASTPSRPTDTQYF
DNA: TGCGCCAGCACCCCCAGCCGTCCCACAGATACGCAGTATTTT